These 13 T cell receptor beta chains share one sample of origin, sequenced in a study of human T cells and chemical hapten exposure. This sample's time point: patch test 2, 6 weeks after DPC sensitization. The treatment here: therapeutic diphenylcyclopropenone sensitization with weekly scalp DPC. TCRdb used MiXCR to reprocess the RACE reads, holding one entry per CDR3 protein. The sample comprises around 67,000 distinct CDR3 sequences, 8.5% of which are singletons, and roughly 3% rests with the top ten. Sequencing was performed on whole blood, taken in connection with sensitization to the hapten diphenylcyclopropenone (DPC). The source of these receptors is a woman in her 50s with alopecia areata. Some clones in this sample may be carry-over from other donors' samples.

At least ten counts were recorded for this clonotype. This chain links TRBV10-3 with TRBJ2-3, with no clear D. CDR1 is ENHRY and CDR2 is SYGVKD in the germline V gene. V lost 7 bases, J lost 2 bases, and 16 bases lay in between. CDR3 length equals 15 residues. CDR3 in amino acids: CAITPSLLVTDTQYF. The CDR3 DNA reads TGTGCCATCACCCCCTCCCTGCTGGTCACAGATACGCAGTATTTT.

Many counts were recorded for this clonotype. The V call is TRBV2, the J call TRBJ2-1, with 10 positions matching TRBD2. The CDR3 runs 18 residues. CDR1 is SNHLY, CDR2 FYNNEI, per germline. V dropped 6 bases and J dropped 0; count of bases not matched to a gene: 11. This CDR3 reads CASRKGTSGTSSYNEQFF. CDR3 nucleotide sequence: TGTGCCAGCAGGAAAGGCACTAGCGGGACGAGCTCCTACAATGAGCAGTTCTTC.

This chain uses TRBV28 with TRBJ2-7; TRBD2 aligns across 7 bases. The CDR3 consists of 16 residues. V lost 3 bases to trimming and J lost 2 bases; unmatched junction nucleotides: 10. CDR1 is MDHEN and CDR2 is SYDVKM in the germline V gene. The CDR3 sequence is CASSFHLAVLTYEQYF. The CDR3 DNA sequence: TGTGCCAGCAGTTTTCACCTAGCGGTCCTAACCTACGAGCAGTACTTC.

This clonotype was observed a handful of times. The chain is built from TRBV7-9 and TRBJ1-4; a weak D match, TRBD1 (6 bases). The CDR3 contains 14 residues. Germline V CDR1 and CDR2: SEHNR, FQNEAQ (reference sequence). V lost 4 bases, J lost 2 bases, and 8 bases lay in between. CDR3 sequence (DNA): TGTGCCAGCAGCTACAGGGAGACTAATGAAAAACTGTTTTTT. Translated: CASSYRETNEKLFF.

The CDR3 sequence: CASRTSGRNEQFF. The CDR3 DNA reads TGTGCCAGCCGGACTAGCGGGCGGAATGAGCAGTTCTTC. The rearrangement links TRBV12-3 or TRBV12-4 to TRBJ2-1; TRBD2 matches at 11 bases. The CDR3 runs 13 residues. Losses at the gene ends were 8 bases for V and 7 bases for J; bases not matched to a gene: 4.

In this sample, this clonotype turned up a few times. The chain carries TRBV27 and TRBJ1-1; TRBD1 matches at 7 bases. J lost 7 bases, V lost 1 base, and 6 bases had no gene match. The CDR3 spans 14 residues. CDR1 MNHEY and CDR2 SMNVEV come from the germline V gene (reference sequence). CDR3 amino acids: CASSLLGTDFEAFF. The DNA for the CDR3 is TGTGCCAGCAGTTTATTGGGGACAGACTTTGAAGCTTTCTTT.

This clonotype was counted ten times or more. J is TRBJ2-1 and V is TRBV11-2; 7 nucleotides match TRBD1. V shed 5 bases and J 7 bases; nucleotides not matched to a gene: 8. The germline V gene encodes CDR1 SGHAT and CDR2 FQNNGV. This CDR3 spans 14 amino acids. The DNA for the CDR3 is TGTGCCAGCAGCACCCGGACAGGTTGGAATGAGCAGTTCTTC. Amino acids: CASSTRTGWNEQFF.

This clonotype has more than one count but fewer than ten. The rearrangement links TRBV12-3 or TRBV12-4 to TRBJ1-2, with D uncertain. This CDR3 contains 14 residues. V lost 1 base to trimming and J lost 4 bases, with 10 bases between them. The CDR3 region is CASSLEEPFYGYTF. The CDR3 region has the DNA TGTGCCAGCAGTTTAGAAGAACCGTTCTATGGCTACACCTTC.

CDR3 sequence (DNA): TGCAGTGCTGGGGGGTACCAAGAGACCCAGTACTTC. Translation gives CSAGGYQETQYF. The chain employs TRBV20-1 and TRBJ2-5; the D gene is possibly TRBD2 (6 bases). Trimming left V 5 bases short and J 0 bases short, with 7 bases between. Germline V gene sequence: CDR1 DFQATT, CDR2 SNEGSKA (reference sequence). This CDR3 contains 12 residues.

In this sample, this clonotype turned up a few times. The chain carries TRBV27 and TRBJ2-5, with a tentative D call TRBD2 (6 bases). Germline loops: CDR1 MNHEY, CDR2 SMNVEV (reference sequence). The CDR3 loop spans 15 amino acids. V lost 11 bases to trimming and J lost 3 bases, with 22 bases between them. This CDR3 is CAPYLSPGVEETQYF. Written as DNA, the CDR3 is TGTGCCCCTTACTTAAGCCCGGGGGTGGAAGAGACCCAGTACTTC.

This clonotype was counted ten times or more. The CDR3 DNA follows: TGCAGTGCTAGAGATCGGGGGTCTAACTATGGCTACACCTTC. As protein: CSARDRGSNYGYTF. The J gene is TRBJ1-2, the V gene TRBV20-1; possible D gene TRBD1, 5 bases. From germline, CDR1 is DFQATT and CDR2 SNEGSKA (reference sequence). V dropped 0 bases and J dropped 0 bases, with 8 bases sitting between them. This CDR3 has 14 residues.

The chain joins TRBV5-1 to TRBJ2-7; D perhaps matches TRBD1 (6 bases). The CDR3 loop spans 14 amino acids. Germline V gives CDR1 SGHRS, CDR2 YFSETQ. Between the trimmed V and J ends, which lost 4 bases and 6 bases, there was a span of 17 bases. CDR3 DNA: TGCGCCAGCAGCCCGAAGGGGGTTGTAATCGAGCAGTACTTC. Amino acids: CASSPKGVVIEQYF.

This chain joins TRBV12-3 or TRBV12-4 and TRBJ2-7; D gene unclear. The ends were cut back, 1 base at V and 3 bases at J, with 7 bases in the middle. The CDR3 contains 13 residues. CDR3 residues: CASSLGTGYEQYF. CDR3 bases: TGTGCCAGCAGTTTAGGGACCGGCTACGAGCAGTACTTC.